The sequence of this T cell receptor beta chain was determined in a study of T cells in localized non-small cell lung cancer. Germline V gene lookup returns CDR1 LGHNA and CDR2 YNFKEQ. The CDR3 length is 18 residues. Losses at the gene ends were 0 bases for V and 2 bases for J; bases not matched to a gene: 9. The protocol was immunoSEQ multiplex PCR, while the TCRdb copy is restricted to in-frame clones and leaves out a portion. The repertoire holds around 30,000 clones, with roughly 75% as singletons. The sequence derives from a male donor aged 60 or over with stage III squamous cell lung carcinoma. This rearrangement joins TRBV4-2 to TRBJ1-4; 7 bases align to TRBD1. Sample: peripheral blood, taken before any cancer treatment. CDR3 loop: CASSQDLAGGMTNEKLFF. In nucleotides, the CDR3 is TGTGCCAGCAGCCAAGATCTGGCAGGGGGGATGACTAATGAAAAACTGTTTTTT.